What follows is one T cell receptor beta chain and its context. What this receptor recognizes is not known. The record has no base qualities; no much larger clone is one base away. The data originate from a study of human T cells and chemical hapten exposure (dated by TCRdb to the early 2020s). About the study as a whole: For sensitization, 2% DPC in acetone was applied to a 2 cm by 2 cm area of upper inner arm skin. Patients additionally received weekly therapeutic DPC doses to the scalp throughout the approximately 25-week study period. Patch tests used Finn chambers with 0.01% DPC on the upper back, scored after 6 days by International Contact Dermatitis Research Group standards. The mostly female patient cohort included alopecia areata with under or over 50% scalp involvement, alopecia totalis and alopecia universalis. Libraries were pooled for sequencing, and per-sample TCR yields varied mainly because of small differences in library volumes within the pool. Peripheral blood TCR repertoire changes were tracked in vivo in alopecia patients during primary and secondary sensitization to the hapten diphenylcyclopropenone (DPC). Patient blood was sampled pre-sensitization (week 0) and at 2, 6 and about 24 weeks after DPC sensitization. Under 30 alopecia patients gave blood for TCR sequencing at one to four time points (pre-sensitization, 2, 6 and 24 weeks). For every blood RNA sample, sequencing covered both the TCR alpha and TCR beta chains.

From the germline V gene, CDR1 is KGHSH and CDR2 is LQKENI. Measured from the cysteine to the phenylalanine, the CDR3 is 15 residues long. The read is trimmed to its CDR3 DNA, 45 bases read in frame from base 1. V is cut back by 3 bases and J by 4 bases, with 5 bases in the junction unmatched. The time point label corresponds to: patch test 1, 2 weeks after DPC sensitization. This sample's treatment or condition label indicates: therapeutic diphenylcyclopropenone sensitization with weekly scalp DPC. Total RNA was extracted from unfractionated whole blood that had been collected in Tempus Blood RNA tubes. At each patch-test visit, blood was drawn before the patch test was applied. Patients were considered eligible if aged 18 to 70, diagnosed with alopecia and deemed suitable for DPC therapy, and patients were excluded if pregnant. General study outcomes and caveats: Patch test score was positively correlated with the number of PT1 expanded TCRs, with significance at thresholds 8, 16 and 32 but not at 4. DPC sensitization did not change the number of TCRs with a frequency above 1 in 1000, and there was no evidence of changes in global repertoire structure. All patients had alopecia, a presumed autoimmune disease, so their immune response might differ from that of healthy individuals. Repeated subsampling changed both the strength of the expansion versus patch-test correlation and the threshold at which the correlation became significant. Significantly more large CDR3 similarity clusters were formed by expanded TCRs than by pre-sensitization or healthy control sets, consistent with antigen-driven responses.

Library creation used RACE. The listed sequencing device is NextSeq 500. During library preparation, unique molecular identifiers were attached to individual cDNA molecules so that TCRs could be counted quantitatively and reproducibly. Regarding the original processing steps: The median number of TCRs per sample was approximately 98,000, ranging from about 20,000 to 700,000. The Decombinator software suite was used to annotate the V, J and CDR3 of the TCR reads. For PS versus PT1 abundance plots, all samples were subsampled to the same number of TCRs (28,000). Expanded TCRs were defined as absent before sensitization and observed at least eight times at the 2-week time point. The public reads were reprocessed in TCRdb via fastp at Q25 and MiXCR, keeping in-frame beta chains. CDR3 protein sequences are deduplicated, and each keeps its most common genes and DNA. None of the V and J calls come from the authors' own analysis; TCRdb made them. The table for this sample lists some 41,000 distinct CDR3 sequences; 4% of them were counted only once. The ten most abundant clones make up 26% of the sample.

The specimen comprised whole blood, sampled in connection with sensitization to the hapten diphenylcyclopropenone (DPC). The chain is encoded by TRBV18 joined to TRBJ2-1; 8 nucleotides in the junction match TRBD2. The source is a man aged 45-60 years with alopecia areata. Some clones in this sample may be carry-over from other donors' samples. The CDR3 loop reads CASSPGSGVYNEQFF. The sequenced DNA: TGTGCCAGCTCACCGGGTAGCGGGGTATACAATGAGCAGTTCTTC.